The entry that follows covers one TCR beta chain sequence. The antigen remains undetermined. The method was immunoSEQ multiplex PCR; TCRdb's version includes in-frame clones alone and lacks a portion of them. The table has more than 10,000 clones, around 84% seen once; the top ten hold over 25%. The data derive from a study of T cells in localized non-small cell lung cancer. Findings of the study overall: Adjacent lung had a median roughly 58 of the 100 largest tumor clones.

Deletions cut 2 bases from V and 12 bases from J, with 14 bases between. The CDR3 runs 12 residues. Germline loops: CDR1 SGHTA, CDR2 FQGNSA. The TCR was taken from a male donor aged 60 or over with stage I squamous cell lung carcinoma. V is TRBV7-2 and J is TRBJ2-7, with D perhaps assigned TRBD1 or TRBD2 (6 bases each). This sample comprised peripheral blood, obtained before any cancer treatment. The CDR3 region has the DNA TGTGCCAGCAGCTTACCGGGGGCCCGGCGGTACTTC. Residues: CASSLPGARRYF.